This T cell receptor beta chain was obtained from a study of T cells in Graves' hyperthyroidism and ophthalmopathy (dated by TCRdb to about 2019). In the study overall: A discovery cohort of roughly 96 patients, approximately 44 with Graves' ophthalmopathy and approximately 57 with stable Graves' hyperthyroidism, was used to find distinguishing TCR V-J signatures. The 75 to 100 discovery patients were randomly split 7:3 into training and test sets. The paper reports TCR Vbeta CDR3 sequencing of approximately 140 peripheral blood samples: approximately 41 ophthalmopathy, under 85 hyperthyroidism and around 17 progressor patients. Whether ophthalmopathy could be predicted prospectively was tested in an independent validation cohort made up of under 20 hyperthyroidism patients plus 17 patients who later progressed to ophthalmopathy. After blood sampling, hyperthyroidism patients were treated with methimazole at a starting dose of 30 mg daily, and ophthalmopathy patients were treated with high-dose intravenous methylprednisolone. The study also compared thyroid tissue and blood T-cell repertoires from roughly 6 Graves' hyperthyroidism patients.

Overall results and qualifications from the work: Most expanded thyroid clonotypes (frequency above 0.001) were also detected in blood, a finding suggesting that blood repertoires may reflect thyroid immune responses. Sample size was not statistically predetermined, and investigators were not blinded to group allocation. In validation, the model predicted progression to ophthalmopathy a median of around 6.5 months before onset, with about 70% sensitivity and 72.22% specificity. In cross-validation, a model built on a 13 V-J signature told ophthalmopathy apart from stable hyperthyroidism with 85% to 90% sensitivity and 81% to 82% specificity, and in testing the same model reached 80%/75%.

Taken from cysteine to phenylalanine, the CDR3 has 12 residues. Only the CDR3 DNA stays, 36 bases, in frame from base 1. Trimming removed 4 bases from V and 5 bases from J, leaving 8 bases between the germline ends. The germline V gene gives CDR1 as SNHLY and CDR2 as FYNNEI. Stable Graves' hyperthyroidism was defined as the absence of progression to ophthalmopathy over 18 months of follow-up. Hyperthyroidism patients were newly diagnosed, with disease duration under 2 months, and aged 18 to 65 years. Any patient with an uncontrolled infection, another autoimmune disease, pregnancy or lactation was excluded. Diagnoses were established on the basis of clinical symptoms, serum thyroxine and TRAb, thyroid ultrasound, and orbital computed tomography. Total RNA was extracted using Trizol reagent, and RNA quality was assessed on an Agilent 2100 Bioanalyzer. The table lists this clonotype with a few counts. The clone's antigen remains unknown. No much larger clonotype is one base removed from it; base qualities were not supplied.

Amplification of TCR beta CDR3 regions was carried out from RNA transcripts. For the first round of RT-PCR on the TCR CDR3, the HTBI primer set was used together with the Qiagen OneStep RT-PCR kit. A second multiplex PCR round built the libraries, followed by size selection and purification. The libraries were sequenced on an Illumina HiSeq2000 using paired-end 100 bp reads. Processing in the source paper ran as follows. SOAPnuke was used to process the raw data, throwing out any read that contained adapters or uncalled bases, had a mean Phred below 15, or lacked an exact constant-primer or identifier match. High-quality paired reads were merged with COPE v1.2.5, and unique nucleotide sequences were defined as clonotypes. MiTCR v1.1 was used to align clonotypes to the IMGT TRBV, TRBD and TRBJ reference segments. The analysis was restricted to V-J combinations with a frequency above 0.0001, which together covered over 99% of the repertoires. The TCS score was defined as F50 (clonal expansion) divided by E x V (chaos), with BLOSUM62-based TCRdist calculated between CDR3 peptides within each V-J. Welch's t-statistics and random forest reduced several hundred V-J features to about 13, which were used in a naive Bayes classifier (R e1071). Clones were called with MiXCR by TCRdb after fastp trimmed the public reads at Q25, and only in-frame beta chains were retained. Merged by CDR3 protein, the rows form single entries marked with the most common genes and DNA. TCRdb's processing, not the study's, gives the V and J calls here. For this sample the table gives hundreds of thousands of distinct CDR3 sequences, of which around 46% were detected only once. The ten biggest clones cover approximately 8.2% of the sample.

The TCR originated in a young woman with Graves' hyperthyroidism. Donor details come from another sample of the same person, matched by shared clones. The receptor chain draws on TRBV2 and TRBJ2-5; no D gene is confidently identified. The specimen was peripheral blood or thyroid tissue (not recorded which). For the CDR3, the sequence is CASSGVMETQYF. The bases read TGTGCCAGCAGTGGGGTAATGGAGACCCAGTACTTC.